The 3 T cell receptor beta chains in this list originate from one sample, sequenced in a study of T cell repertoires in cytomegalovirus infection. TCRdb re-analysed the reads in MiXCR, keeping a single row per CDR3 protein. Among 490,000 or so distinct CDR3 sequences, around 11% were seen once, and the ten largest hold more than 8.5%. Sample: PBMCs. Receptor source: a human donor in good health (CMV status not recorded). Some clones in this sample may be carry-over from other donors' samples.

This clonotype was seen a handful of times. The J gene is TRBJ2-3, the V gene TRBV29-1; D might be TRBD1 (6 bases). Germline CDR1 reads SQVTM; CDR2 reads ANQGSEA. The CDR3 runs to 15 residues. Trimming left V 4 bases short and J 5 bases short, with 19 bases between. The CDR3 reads CSVADWQGSRDTQYF. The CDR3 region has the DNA TGCAGCGTTGCTGATTGGCAGGGGAGTAGAGATACGCAGTATTTT.

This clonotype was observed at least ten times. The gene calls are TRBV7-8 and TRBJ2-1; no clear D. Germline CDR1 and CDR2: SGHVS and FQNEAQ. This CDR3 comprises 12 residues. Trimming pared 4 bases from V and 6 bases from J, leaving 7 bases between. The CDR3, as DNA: TGTGCCAGCAGCTCACAGTTCAATGAGCAGTTCTTC. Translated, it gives CASSSQFNEQFF.

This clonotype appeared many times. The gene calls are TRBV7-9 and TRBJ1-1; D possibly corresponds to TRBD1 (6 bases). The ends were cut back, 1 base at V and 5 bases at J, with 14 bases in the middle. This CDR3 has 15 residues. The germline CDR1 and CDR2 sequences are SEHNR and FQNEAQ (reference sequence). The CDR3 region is CASSLGRRGRTEAFF. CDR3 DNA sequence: TGTGCCAGCAGCTTAGGACGCAGGGGACGAACTGAAGCTTTCTTT.